Below, 15 T cell receptor beta chains from the same sample are listed, as sequenced in a study of blood T cell repertoires in COVID-19. Clones were read by immunoSEQ multiplex PCR, and TCRdb kept only the in-frame ones, dropping some. The table shows roughly 150,000 clones, with around 87% occurring only once. Input material: peripheral blood. The receptors derive from a young man with COVID-19, enrolled during active disease.

DNA of the CDR3: TGTGCCAGCAGGCGACTCCCGAATAGCAATCAGCCCCAGCATTTT. Translation: CASRRLPNSNQPQHF. V usage is TRBV6-5 and J usage is TRBJ1-5, with unresolved D. Deletions cut 6 bases from V and 0 bases from J, with 12 bases between. The CDR3 contains 15 residues. Germline CDR1 reads MNHEY; CDR2 reads SVGAGI.

The chain couples TRBV10-3 to TRBJ1-1; 8 nucleotides align to TRBD1. Germline V gives CDR1 ENHRY, CDR2 SYGVKD. The CDR3 is made up of 15 amino acids. With 7 bases clipped from V and 1 base from J, the junction kept 8 bases outside the gene matches. The chain's CDR3 is CAITQRQGKNTEAFF. The CDR3, as DNA: TGTGCCATCACCCAAAGACAGGGGAAGAACACTGAAGCTTTCTTT.

V usage is TRBV20-1 and J usage is TRBJ2-1; 9 nucleotides line up with TRBD2. Germline V CDR1 and CDR2: DFQATT, SNEGSKA (reference sequence). This CDR3 is 16 amino acids long. Trimming cost V 3 bases and J 5 bases; bases outside gene matches: 11. Here the CDR3 reads CSASVLSGGFNNEQFF. DNA of the CDR3: TGCAGTGCTAGTGTCCTTAGCGGGGGATTCAACAATGAGCAGTTCTTC.

V and J are TRBV6-5 and TRBJ1-2; 7 bases agree with TRBD1. The CDR3 loop spans 14 amino acids. The V segment lost 0 bases and the J segment 8 bases; nucleotides outside the gene matches: 6. Germline CDR1 reads MNHEY; CDR2 reads SVGAGI. CDR3 DNA: TGTGCCAGCAGTTACTCAGTAGGGGGCACGGGCTACACCTTC. Translation gives CASSYSVGGTGYTF.

The chain links TRBV6-2 or TRBV6-3 to TRBJ2-7; D not resolved. V was cut by 5 bases and J by 3 bases, with 8 bases left in between. Germline V CDR1 and CDR2: MNHEY, SVGEGT. The CDR3 has 12 amino acids. CDR3 sequence: CASSLRVYEQYF. The CDR3 DNA is TGTGCCAGCAGTCTCCGGGTCTACGAGCAGTACTTC.

This clone was recorded only once. The chain employs TRBV7-9 and TRBJ2-7, with 8 bases matching TRBD2. This CDR3 has 17 amino acids. The germline V gene has CDR1 SEHNR and CDR2 FQNEAQ (reference sequence). V was pared by 5 bases and J by 0 bases, with 12 bases of the junction left unmatched. The CDR3 is CASSHPSSGSLSYEQYF. The CDR3 coding sequence is TGTGCCAGCAGCCATCCATCCAGCGGGAGTCTCTCCTACGAGCAGTACTTC. Looking up the rest from reference TRBV7-9 and TRBJ2-7 gives the full variable domain: DTGVSQNPRHKITKRGQNVTFRCDPISEHNRLYWYRQTLGQGPEFLTYFQNEAQLEKSRLLSDRFSAERPKGSFSTLEIQRTEQGDSAMYLCASSHPSSGSLSYEQYFGPGTRLTVT.

V gene TRBV30 combines with J gene TRBJ2-7; D unclear. The germline V and J ends were trimmed by 8 bases and 0 bases, with 8 bases remaining between them. The CDR3 has 11 residues. Looked up from germline, CDR1 is GTSNPN and CDR2 is SVGIG (reference sequence). CDR3 coding DNA: TGTGCCCTGACACTCTCCTACGAGCAGTACTTC. It specifies CALTLSYEQYF.

A single count supports this clone. This chain connects TRBV11-2 to TRBJ2-3; D is uncertain. This CDR3 contains 14 residues. V lost 1 base and J lost 5, with 10 bases in between. The germline CDR1 and CDR2 sequences are SGHAT and FQNNGV. In DNA form, the CDR3 reads TGTGCCAGCAGCTTAGTGGTGGGCGTAGATACGCAGTATTTT. It translates to CASSLVVGVDTQYF.

Regarding this clone: The limits of the CDR3 on the DNA are not certain, so only TCRdb's listed CDR3 is given. The J gene is TRBJ1-2, the V gene TRBV5-6; the table names TRBD1, a call not compared with the DNA. Germline V gene data show CDR1 as SGHDT and CDR2 as YYEEEE. The CDR3 is 13 amino acids in total, end residues counted. CDR3 region: CASSFGPGGGYTF.

The chain recombines TRBV9 with TRBJ1-2; unclear D gene. The CDR3 runs to 15 residues. V was clipped by 3 bases and J by 4 bases, with 16 bases between them. Germline V gives CDR1 SGDLS, CDR2 YYNGEE. The CDR3 bases are TGTGCCAGCAGCGATGCCGAGGGAGGAGGCTATGGCTACACCTTC. Amino acids: CASSDAEGGGYGYTF.

The chain recombines TRBV19 with TRBJ2-4, with 7 bases identical to TRBD1. Losses at the gene ends were 5 bases for V and 2 bases for J; bases not matched to a gene: 12. CDR1 is LNHDA and CDR2 is SQIVND in the germline V gene (reference sequence). The CDR3 spans 17 residues. The DNA for the CDR3 is TGTGCCAGTAGTGACGCCCGGGACAGTGTATCCAAAAACATTCAGTACTTC. It yields the protein CASSDARDSVSKNIQYF.

J is TRBJ1-2 and V is TRBV3-1 (or the pseudogene TRBV3-2); 7 bases are shared with TRBD1. The length of the CDR3 is 13 residues. Losses at the gene ends were 4 bases for V and 13 bases for J; bases not matched to a gene: 12. CDR1 LGHDT and CDR2 YNNKEL come from the germline V gene (reference sequence). CDR3 protein: CASSPNTGQVITF. The DNA of the CDR3 is TGTGCCAGCAGCCCGAACACCGGACAGGTTATCACCTTC.

V and J are TRBV7-9 and TRBJ2-5, with TRBD1 as a possible D gene (5 bases). The CDR3 length is 13 residues. The germline CDR1 and CDR2 sequences are SEHNR and FQNEAQ (reference sequence). Trimming removed 8 bases from V and 3 bases from J, with 13 bases in between. CDR3 nucleotides: TGTGCCAGCCCAATTAAGGGGAAAGAGACCCAGTACTTC. Translated: CASPIKGKETQYF.

This clone was counted a single time. The chain recombines TRBV11-2 with TRBJ2-4, with TRBD2 as a possible D gene (6 bases). The CDR3 is made up of 16 amino acids. V was trimmed by 1 base and J by 4 bases, leaving 14 bases between them. Germline V gene sequence: CDR1 SGHAT, CDR2 FQNNGV. The CDR3 DNA reads as TGTGCCAGCAGCTTAGTCGGGGGATCGTCTAAAAACATTCAGTACTTC. Its translation is CASSLVGGSSKNIQYF. The whole variable domain, remainder taken from reference TRBV11-2 and TRBJ2-4, is EAGVAQSPRYKIIEKRQSVAFWCNPISGHATLYWYQQILGQGPKLLIQFQNNGVVDDSQLPKDRFSAERLKGVDSTLKIQPAKLEDSAVYLCASSLVGGSSKNIQYFGAGTRLSVL.

A word on this clone: One junction end disagrees with the germline gene, perhaps due to a read error. The chain links TRBV28 to TRBJ1-4; D is ambiguous. Germline lookup yields CDR1 MDHEN and CDR2 SYDVKM. The CDR3 has 14 residues. The CDR3 nucleotides read TGTGCCAGCAGTTTCCCCGCGTCAAATGAAAAACTGCTTTTT. Translating it yields CASSFPASNEKLLF.